This T cell receptor beta chain stems from a study of blood T cells in healthy people across ages. Study summary: When template switching was applied, about one barcoded beta molecule was captured per two T cells. Study-wide results and limits: Donors of long life had a larger count of naive CD4+ cells and greater diversity than aged donors.

Primed by a sample-barcoded 5' primer and a J-beta primer mix, a second PCR proceeded for about 6 to 11 cycles. Sequencing of every sample gave 2.5 million or more CDR3-containing paired-end reads. MiXCR was run by TCRdb on the 5' RACE reads, yielding one entry per CDR3 protein. The sample records about a million distinct CDR3 sequences, 35% to 40% being singletons. Healthy individuals of Caucasian origin from Russia, aged 6 to 90, served as donors. V lost 3 bases, J lost 8 bases, and 6 bases stayed unmatched. Germline V lookup: CDR1 DFQATT, CDR2 SNEGSKA (reference sequence). This CDR3 comprises 12 residues. A word on this clonotype: Antigen: not known.

The V and J genes are TRBV20-1 and TRBJ1-1; 7 bases map to TRBD1. Sequencing was done on a sample of blood. The origin of this receptor is a young man in good health. CDR3 DNA sequence: TGCAGTGCTAGTACAGGGGCGAGGGAAGCTTTCTTT. It codes for CSASTGAREAFF.